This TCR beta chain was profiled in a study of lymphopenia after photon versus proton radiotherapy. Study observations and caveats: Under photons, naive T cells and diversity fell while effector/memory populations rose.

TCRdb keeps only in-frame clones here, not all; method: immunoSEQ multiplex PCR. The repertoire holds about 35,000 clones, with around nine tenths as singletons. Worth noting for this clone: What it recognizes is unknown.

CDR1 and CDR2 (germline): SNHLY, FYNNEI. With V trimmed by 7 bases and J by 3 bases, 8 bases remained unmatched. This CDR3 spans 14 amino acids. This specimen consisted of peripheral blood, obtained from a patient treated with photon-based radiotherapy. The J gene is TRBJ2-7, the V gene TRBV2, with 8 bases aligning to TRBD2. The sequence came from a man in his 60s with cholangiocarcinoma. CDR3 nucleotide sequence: TGTGCCAGCAACGGGGGACTAGTCGTCTACGAGCAGTACTTC. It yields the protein CASNGGLVVYEQYF.